This passage covers 22 T cell receptor beta chains from one sample sequenced in a study of OX40 agonist ivuxolimab in advanced cancers. The method was immunoSEQ multiplex PCR; TCRdb's version includes in-frame clones alone and lacks a portion of them. The table lists around 40,000 clones, roughly four fifths of them singletons, with under 25% in the top ten. The source was CD4+ or CD8+ T cells sorted from blood, collected in a trial of the OX40 agonist ivuxolimab. The receptors here all came from an adult with an advanced solid tumor such as melanoma, head and neck, liver or kidney cancer.

The genes are TRBV6-5 and TRBJ1-2, with D possibly being TRBD1 (5 bases). Trimming removed 2 bases at V and 7 bases at J, with 14 bases between. This CDR3 spans 14 amino acids. Germline CDR1 reads MNHEY; CDR2 reads SVGAGI. Here the CDR3 reads CASSYGRLGGGYTF. As DNA, the CDR3 is TGTGCCAGCAGTTACGGGCGACTTGGGGGTGGCTACACCTTC.

This chain joins TRBV19 and TRBJ2-1, with TRBD2 matching 11 bases. The germline V gene has CDR1 LNHDA and CDR2 SQIVND (reference sequence). The CDR3 runs 17 residues. J gave up 9 bases and V 3 bases, and 13 bases lay outside the gene matches. CDR3 loop: CASSISVGLAGGGEQFF. The CDR3, as DNA: TGTGCCAGTAGTATTAGTGTTGGCCTAGCGGGAGGCGGTGAGCAGTTCTTC.

The chain couples TRBV4-3 to TRBJ1-5; D is undetermined. Germline loops: CDR1 LGHNA, CDR2 YSLEER. Trimming cost V 3 bases and J 7 bases, with 16 bases left between them. The CDR3 contains 15 residues. CDR3 bases: TGCGCCAGCAGCCAGGAAACGGGGTTGTGGCAGCCCCAGCATTTT. Translation: CASSQETGLWQPQHF.

This clone was observed at least ten times. The chain employs TRBV19 and TRBJ1-5, with D perhaps matching TRBD1 (6 bases). V gave up 10 bases and J gave up 2 bases, with 12 bases separating them. Germline V gene sequence: CDR1 LNHDA, CDR2 SQIVND (reference sequence). There are 13 residues in the CDR3. DNA of the CDR3: TGTGCCACTGTGACAGGAGGCAATCAGCCCCAGCATTTT. This sequence encodes CATVTGGNQPQHF.

In this sample, this clone turned up once. The chain employs TRBV2 and TRBJ1-5; tentatively, D is TRBD1 (6 bases). Germline-derived CDR1 and CDR2 are SNHLY and FYNNEI. V lost 6 bases and J 5 bases, leaving 14 bases between the germline ends. This CDR3 is 14 amino acids long. CDR3 in DNA: TGTGCCAGCAGCGGGACAAAAGGGGATCAGCCCCAGCATTTT. It encodes CASSGTKGDQPQHF. The full variable domain, with the rest looked up from reference TRBV2 and TRBJ1-5, is EPEVTQTPSHQVTQMGQEVILRCVPISNHLYFYWYRQILGQKVEFLVSFYNNEISEKSEIFDDQFSVERPDGSNFTLKIRSTKLEDSAMYFCASSGTKGDQPQHFGDGTRLSIL.

The V and J genes are TRBV7-9 and TRBJ1-4; perhaps TRBD1 as D (5 bases). Trimming cost V 1 base and J 6 bases, with 9 bases left between them. CDR1 is SEHNR and CDR2 is FQNEAQ in the germline V gene (reference sequence). The CDR3 is made up of 14 amino acids. CDR3 protein: CASSLEGAYEKLFF. The CDR3 DNA reads as TGTGCCAGCAGCTTAGAAGGGGCGTATGAAAAACTGTTTTTT. Looking up the rest from reference TRBV7-9 and TRBJ1-4 gives the full variable domain: DTGVSQNPRHKITKRGQNVTFRCDPISEHNRLYWYRQTLGQGPEFLTYFQNEAQLEKSRLLSDRFSAERPKGSFSTLEIQRTEQGDSAMYLCASSLEGAYEKLFFGSGTQLSVL.

For the CDR3, the DNA is TGTGCCACCAGCAGCCCCGGGCTAGCTTGGCAGTTCTTC. Its protein product is CATSSPGLAWQFF. The V call is TRBV15, the J call TRBJ2-1; possible D gene TRBD2, 5 bases. Germline CDR1 and CDR2: LNHNV and YYDKDF (reference sequence). V was shortened by 3 bases and J by 12 bases, with 15 bases between the two germline ends. CDR3 length equals 13 residues.

This clone has only one observation. J is TRBJ2-1 and V is TRBV9; D remains ambiguous. The V end was cut by 4 bases, the J end by 7 bases, with 12 bases between. Germline loops: CDR1 SGDLS, CDR2 YYNGEE. The CDR3 covers 13 residues. CDR3 DNA: TGTGCCAGCAGCCCCGAGTCCCTTAATGAGCAGTTCTTC. Its translation is CASSPESLNEQFF.

The chain combines TRBV28 with TRBJ1-1; no clear D gene. Trimming removed 3 bases at V and 5 bases at J, with 13 bases between. This CDR3 has 14 residues. CDR1 MDHEN and CDR2 SYDVKM come from the germline V gene. The CDR3 region is CASSFRGEETEAFF. The CDR3 bases are TGTGCCAGCAGTTTTAGAGGAGAGGAGACTGAAGCTTTCTTT.

This sequence joins TRBV7-9 and TRBJ2-3, with D hard to call. V lost 5 bases to trimming and J lost 12 bases, with 12 bases between them. This CDR3 spans 11 amino acids. From germline, CDR1 is SEHNR and CDR2 FQNEAQ (reference sequence). The CDR3 is CASSKGPGQYF. The DNA of the CDR3 is TGTGCCAGCAGCAAGGGCCCAGGTCAGTATTTT.

In DNA, the CDR3 is TGTGCCAGTAGTTGGTCCGGATCGATATTCACCGGGGAGCTGTTTTTT. Its protein is CASSWSGSIFTGELFF. The chain is built from TRBV19 and TRBJ2-2; D call uncertain. V lost 5 bases and J 4 bases, leaving 17 bases between the germline ends. In germline, CDR1 is LNHDA, CDR2 SQIVND (reference sequence). The CDR3 spans 16 residues.

The rearrangement joins TRBV15 to TRBJ2-7; possibly TRBD2 for D (5 bases). V dropped 3 bases and J dropped 1 base, with 13 bases sitting between them. In germline, CDR1 is LNHNV, CDR2 YYDKDF (reference sequence). This CDR3 is 15 amino acids long. CDR3 loop: CATSSLSGYSYEQYF. The CDR3 nucleotides are TGTGCCACCAGCAGCCTCAGCGGCTATTCCTACGAGCAGTACTTC.

The chain carries TRBV2 and TRBJ1-1; D not resolved. Germline V gene data show CDR1 as SNHLY and CDR2 as FYNNEI. The CDR3 contains 13 residues. Trimming cost V 8 bases and J 0 bases, with 10 bases left between them. CDR3 residues: CASLDGLNTEAFF. The CDR3 region has the DNA TGTGCCAGCTTGGACGGCTTGAACACTGAAGCTTTCTTT.

The chain recombines TRBV11-2 with TRBJ2-1; D might be TRBD2 (5 bases). Germline CDR1 SGHAT, CDR2 FQNNGV. The CDR3 covers 15 residues. V lost 1 base and J lost 3, with 10 bases in between. The CDR3 reads CASSLGGIIYNEQFF. Written as DNA, the CDR3 is TGTGCCAGCAGCTTAGGAGGGATTATCTACAATGAGCAGTTCTTC. Variable domain in full (rest from reference TRBV11-2 and TRBJ2-1): EAGVAQSPRYKIIEKRQSVAFWCNPISGHATLYWYQQILGQGPKLLIQFQNNGVVDDSQLPKDRFSAERLKGVDSTLKIQPAKLEDSAVYLCASSLGGIIYNEQFFGPGTRLTVL.

The CDR3 protein is CASTPIAGVAEQFF. The CDR3 nucleotides are TGTGCCAGTACCCCGATAGCGGGAGTTGCTGAGCAGTTCTTC. The chain couples TRBV19 to TRBJ2-1; 9 nucleotides match TRBD2. V gave up 7 bases and J gave up 9 bases; unmatched junction bases: 10. Germline V gene sequence: CDR1 LNHDA, CDR2 SQIVND (reference sequence). The CDR3 loop spans 14 amino acids. The full variable domain, rest sourced from reference TRBV19 and TRBJ2-1, is DGGITQSPKYLFRKEGQNVTLSCEQNLNHDAMYWYRQDPGQGLRLIYYSQIVNDFQKGDIAEGYSVSREKKESFPLTVTSAQKNPTAFYLCASTPIAGVAEQFFGPGTRLTVL.

The rearrangement links TRBV2 to TRBJ1-5, with D perhaps TRBD1 (6 bases). CDR3 length: 13 residues. Trimming left V 2 bases short and J 7 bases short, with 9 bases between. Germline CDR1 reads SNHLY; CDR2 reads FYNNEI. The CDR3 region has the DNA TGTGCCAGCAGTGAAACGGGGGCCCAGCCCCAGCATTTT. It is translated as CASSETGAQPQHF.

The chain couples TRBV19 to TRBJ1-5; no firm D call. There are 17 residues in the CDR3. Germline V gene sequence: CDR1 LNHDA, CDR2 SQIVND (reference sequence). V was shortened by 1 base and J by 5 bases, with 18 bases between the two germline ends. The DNA for the CDR3 is TGTGCCAGTAGTATAGGTATTGGCATCTCGACATATCAGCCCCAGCATTTT. Encoded protein: CASSIGIGISTYQPQHF. Full variable domain (outside the CDR3, taken from reference TRBV19 and TRBJ1-5): DGGITQSPKYLFRKEGQNVTLSCEQNLNHDAMYWYRQDPGQGLRLIYYSQIVNDFQKGDIAEGYSVSREKKESFPLTVTSAQKNPTAFYLCASSIGIGISTYQPQHFGDGTRLSIL.

This clone appeared a few times. This chain links TRBV6-5 with TRBJ2-7; 7 bases agree with TRBD2. V was clipped by 0 bases and J by 4 bases; unmatched bases: 6. Germline-derived CDR1 and CDR2 are MNHEY and SVGAGI. The CDR3 length is 15 residues. Here the CDR3 reads CASSYSQGGFYEQYF. The CDR3 nucleotides are TGTGCCAGCAGTTACTCGCAGGGAGGGTTTTACGAGCAGTACTTC.

V is TRBV4-1 and J is TRBJ1-2, with 9 bases identical to TRBD1. The CDR3 spans 16 residues. With 3 bases clipped from V and 0 bases from J, the junction kept 5 bases outside the gene matches. Germline V lookup: CDR1 MGHRA, CDR2 YSYEKL. Written as DNA, the CDR3 is TGCGCCAGCAGCCAGGGCTGGACAGGGGCTAACTATGGCTACACCTTC. Its translation is CASSQGWTGANYGYTF.

The V and J genes are TRBV9 and TRBJ2-1; 8 bases agree with TRBD2. This CDR3 has 15 residues. The ends lost 3 bases at V and 1 base at J; junction bases unmatched: 3. Germline loops: CDR1 SGDLS, CDR2 YYNGEE. CDR3 sequence reads: CASSASGGSYNEQFF. The CDR3 DNA follows: TGTGCCAGCAGCGCCTCGGGGGGGTCCTACAATGAGCAGTTCTTC.

The chain employs TRBV27 and TRBJ2-7; TRBD1 might be the D (6 bases). Germline CDR1 reads MNHEY; CDR2 reads SMNVEV (reference sequence). The CDR3 contains 14 residues. V was cut by 5 bases and J by 2 bases, with 13 bases left in between. This CDR3 is CASSPRQAPYEQYF. CDR3 DNA: TGTGCCAGCAGTCCCCGACAGGCACCCTACGAGCAGTACTTC.

The table lists this clone with a count of one. V and J are TRBV27 and TRBJ2-7; 8 bases are a match to TRBD1. The V gene end was trimmed by 5 bases and the J gene end by 3 bases; junction bases not matched to a gene: 6. CDR1 and CDR2 from the germline V gene are MNHEY and SMNVEV (reference sequence). This CDR3 spans 14 amino acids. The CDR3 sequence: CASSPGTGLYEQYF. CDR3 DNA: TGTGCCAGCAGTCCGGGGACAGGCCTCTACGAGCAGTACTTC.